This T cell receptor (beta chain) emerged from a study of blood T cell repertoires in COVID-19. Turning to the study itself: Material from acute and convalescent COVID-19 was sourced from the United States, Italy and Spain. T cells, B-cell-depleted T cells, or PBMCs provided the cDNA or gDNA that served as material.

V lost 4 bases and J lost 3; bases outside the gene matches: 13. The CDR3 is 17 residues long. Per the germline V gene, CDR1 is KGHSH and CDR2 is LQKENI. TCRdb's copy holds only in-frame clones and misses some; the assay was immunoSEQ multiplex PCR. Among some 230,000 clones listed, about 83% were seen once. The sequencing sample was made of peripheral blood. The chain is built from TRBV18 and TRBJ2-5; 8 bases line up with TRBD2. This clonotype originated in a woman in her forties or fifties with acute or convalescent COVID-19. The CDR3 sequence: CASSLDLGGAGKETQYF. CDR3 nucleotides: TGTGCCAGCTCACTGGACCTCGGGGGGGCCGGTAAAGAGACCCAGTACTTC.